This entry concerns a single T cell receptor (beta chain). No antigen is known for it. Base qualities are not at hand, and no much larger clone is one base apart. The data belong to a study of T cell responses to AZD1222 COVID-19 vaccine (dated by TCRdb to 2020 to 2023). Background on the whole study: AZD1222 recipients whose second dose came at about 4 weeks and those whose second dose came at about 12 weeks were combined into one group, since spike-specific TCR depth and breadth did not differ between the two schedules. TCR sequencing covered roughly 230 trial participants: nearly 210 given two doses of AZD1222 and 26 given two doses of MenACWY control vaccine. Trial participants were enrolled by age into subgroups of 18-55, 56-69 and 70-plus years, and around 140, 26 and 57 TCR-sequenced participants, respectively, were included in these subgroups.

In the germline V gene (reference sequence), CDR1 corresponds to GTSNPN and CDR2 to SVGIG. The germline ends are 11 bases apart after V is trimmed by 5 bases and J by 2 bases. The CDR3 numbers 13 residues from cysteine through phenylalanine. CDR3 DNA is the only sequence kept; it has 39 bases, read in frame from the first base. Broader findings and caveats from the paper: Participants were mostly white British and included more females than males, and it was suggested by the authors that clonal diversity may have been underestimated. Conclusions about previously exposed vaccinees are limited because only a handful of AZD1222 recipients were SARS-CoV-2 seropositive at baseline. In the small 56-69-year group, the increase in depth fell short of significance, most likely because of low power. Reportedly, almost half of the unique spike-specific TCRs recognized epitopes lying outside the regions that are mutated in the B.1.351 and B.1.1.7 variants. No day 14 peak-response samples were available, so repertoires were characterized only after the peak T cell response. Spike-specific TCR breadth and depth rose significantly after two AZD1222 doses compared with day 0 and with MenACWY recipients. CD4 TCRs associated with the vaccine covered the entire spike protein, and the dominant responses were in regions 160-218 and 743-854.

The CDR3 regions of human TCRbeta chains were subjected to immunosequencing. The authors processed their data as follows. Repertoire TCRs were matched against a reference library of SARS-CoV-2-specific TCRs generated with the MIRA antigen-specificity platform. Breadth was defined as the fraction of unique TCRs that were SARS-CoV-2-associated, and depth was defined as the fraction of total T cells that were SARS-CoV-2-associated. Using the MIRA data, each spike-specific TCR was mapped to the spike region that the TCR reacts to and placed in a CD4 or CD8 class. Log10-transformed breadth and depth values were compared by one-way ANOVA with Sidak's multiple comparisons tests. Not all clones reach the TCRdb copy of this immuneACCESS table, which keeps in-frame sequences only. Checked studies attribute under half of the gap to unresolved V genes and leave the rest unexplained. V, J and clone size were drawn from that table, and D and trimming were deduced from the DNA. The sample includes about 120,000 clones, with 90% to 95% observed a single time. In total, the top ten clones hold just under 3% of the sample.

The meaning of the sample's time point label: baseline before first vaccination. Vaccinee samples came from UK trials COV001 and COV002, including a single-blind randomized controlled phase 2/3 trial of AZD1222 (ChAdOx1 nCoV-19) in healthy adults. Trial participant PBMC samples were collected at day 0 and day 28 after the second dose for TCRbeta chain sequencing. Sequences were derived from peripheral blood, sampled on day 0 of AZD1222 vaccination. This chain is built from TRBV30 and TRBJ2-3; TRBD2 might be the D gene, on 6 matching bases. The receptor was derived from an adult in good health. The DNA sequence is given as TGTGCCTGGGCGGAGGGCCTCACAGATACGCAGTATTTT. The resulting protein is CAWAEGLTDTQYF.